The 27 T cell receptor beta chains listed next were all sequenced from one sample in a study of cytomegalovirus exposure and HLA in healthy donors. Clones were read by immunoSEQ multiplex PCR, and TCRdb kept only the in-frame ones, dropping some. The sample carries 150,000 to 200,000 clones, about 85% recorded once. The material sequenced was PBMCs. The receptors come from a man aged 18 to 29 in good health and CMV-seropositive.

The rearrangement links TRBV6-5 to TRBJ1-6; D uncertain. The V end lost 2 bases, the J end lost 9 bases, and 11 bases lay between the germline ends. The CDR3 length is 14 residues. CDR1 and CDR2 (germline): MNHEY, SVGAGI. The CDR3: CASSYGTRGSPLHF. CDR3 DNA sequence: TGTGCCAGCAGTTACGGCACTCGAGGTTCACCCCTCCACTTT.

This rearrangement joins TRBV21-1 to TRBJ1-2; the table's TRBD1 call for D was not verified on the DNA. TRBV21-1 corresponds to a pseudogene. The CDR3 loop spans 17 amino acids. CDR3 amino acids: CASSKRRVYRGNYGYTF. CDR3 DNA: TGTGCCAGCAGCAAGCGGAGGGTTTACAGGGGAAACTATGGCTACACCTTC.

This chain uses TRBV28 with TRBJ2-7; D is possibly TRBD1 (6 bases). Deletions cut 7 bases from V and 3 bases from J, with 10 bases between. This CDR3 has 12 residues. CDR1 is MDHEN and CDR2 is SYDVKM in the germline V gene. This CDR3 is CASTSDSYEQYF. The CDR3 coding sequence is TGTGCCAGCACCTCGGACAGCTACGAGCAGTACTTC.

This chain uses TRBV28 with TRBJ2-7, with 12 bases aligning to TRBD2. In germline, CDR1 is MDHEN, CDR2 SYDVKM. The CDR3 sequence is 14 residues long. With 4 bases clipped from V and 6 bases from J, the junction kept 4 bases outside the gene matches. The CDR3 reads CASSYGLAGSEQYF. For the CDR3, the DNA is TGTGCCAGCAGTTACGGACTAGCGGGGAGCGAGCAGTACTTC.

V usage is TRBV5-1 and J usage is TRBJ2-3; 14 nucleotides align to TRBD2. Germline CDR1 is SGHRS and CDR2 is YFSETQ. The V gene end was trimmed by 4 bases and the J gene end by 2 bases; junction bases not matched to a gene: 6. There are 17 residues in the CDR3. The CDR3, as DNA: TGCGCCAGCAGCCTAGGACTAGCGGGGGGTTCCACAGATACGCAGTATTTT. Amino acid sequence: CASSLGLAGGSTDTQYF. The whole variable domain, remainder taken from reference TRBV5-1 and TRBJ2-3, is KAGVTQTPRYLIKTRGQQVTLSCSPISGHRSVSWYQQTPGQGLQFLFEYFSETQRNKGNFPGRFSGRQFSNSRSEMNVSTLELGDSALYLCASSLGLAGGSTDTQYFGPGTRLTVL.

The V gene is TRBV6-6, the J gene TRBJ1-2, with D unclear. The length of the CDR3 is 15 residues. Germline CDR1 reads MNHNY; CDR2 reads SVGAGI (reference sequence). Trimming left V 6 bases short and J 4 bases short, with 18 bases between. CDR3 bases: TGTGCCAGCAGAATATCTGACACGGGATCCTATGGCTACACCTTC. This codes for CASRISDTGSYGYTF.

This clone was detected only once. The CDR3 DNA is TGTGCCAGCAGTTTGATCGGTCAGCCCCAGCATTTT. The encoded protein is CASSLIGQPQHF. V and J are TRBV27 and TRBJ1-5; D call uncertain. CDR1 and CDR2 from the germline V gene are MNHEY and SMNVEV (reference sequence). V was cut by 3 bases and J by 6 bases, with 6 bases left in between. The length of the CDR3 is 12 residues.

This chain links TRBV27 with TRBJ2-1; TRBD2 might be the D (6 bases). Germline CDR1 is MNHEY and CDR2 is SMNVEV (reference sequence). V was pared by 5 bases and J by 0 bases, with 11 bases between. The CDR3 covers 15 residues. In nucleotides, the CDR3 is TGTGCCAGCAGTGGTCGGGGGAGCTCCTACAATGAGCAGTTCTTC. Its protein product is CASSGRGSSYNEQFF.

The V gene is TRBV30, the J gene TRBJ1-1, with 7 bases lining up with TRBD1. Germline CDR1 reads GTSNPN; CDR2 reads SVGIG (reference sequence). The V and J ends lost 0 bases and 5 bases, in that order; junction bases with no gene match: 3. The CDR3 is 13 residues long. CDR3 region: CAWSVGRGTEAFF. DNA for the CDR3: TGTGCCTGGAGTGTAGGCAGGGGGACTGAAGCTTTCTTT.

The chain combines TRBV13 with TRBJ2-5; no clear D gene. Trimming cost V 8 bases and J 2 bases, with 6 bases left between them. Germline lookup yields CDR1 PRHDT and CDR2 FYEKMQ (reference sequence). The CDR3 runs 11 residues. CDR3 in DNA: TGTGCCAGCGCCAGGCAAGAGACCCAGTACTTC. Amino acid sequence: CASARQETQYF.

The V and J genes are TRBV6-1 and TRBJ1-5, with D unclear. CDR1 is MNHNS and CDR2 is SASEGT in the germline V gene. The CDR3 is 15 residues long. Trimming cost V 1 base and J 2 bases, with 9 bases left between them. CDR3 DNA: TGTGCCAGCAGTGAAGAGTACGGGGGCAATCAGCCCCAGCATTTT. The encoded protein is CASSEEYGGNQPQHF.

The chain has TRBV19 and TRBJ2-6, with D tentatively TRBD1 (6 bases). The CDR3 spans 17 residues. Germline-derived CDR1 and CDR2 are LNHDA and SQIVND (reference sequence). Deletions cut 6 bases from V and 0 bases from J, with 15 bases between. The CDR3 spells CASSPQGRRSGANVLTF. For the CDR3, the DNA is TGTGCCAGTAGCCCACAGGGAAGGCGCTCTGGGGCCAACGTCCTGACTTTC.

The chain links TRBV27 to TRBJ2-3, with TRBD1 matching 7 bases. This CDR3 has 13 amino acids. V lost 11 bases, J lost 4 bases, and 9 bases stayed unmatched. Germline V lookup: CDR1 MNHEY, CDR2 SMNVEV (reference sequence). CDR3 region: CAVWDSLADTQYF. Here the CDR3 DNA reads TGTGCCGTCTGGGACAGCCTTGCAGATACGCAGTATTTT.

The CDR3 DNA sequence: TGTGCCAGCAGCTTAAGGGCCGGACAGGGCTACAATGAGCAGTTCTTC. It codes for CASSLRAGQGYNEQFF. V gene TRBV7-3 combines with J gene TRBJ2-1; 8 bases fit TRBD1. Germline V gene sequence: CDR1 SGHTA, CDR2 FQGTGA. The V gene end was trimmed by 1 base and the J gene end by 3 bases; junction bases not matched to a gene: 5. CDR3 length equals 16 residues.

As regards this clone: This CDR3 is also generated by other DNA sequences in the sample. CDR3 sequence: CASSGGQGREKLFF. CDR3 coding DNA: TGCGCCAGCAGCGGGGGACAGGGACGCGAAAAACTGTTTTTT. V usage is TRBV5-1 and J usage is TRBJ1-4; 9 positions agree with TRBD1. Germline V lookup: CDR1 SGHRS, CDR2 YFSETQ. J lost 8 bases, V lost 4 bases, and 6 bases had no gene match. CDR3 size: 14 residues.

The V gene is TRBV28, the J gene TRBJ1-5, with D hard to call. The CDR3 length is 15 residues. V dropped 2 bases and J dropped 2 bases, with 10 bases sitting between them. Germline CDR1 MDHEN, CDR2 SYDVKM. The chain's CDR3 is CASSLARSGNQPQHF. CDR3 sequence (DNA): TGTGCCAGCAGTTTAGCCCGGTCCGGCAATCAGCCCCAGCATTTT.

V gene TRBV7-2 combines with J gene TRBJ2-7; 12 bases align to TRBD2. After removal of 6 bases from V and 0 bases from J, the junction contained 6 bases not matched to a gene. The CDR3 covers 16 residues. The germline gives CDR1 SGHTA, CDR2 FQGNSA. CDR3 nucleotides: TGTGCCAGCAGATTGCCTAGCGGGGGGGGCTCCTACGAGCAGTACTTC. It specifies CASRLPSGGGSYEQYF.

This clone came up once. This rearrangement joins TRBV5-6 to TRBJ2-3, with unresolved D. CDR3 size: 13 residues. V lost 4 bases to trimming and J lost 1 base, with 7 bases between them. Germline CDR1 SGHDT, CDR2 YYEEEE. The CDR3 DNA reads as TGTGCCAGCAGCGAGGTAGGCACAGATACGCAGTATTTT. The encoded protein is CASSEVGTDTQYF.

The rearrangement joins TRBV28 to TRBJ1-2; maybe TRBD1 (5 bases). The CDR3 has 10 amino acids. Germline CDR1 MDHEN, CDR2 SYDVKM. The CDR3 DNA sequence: TGTACCGCAGGGTCGGTCGGCTACACCTTC. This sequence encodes CTAGSVGYTF.

CDR3 amino acids: CASSARLVPYEQYF. In DNA, the CDR3 is TGTGCCAGCAGTGCAAGACTAGTCCCCTACGAGCAGTACTTC. The rearrangement uses TRBV6-1 and TRBJ2-7, with D maybe TRBD2 (6 bases). The CDR3 loop spans 14 amino acids. Germline CDR1 is MNHNS and CDR2 is SASEGT. V gave up 4 bases and J gave up 2 bases, with 12 bases separating them.

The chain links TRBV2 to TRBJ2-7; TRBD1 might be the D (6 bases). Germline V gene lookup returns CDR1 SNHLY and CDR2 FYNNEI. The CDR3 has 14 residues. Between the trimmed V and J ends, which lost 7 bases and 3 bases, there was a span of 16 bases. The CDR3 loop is CASMGHLPLYEQYF. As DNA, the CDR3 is TGTGCCAGCATGGGACACCTACCCCTCTACGAGCAGTACTTC.

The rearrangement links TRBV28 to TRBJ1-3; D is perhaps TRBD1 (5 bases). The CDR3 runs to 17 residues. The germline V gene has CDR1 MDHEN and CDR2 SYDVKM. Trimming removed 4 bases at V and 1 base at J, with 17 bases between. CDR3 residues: CASSSPGNPLSGNTIYF. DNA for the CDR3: TGTGCCAGCAGTTCCCCAGGGAACCCCCTTTCTGGAAACACCATATATTTT.

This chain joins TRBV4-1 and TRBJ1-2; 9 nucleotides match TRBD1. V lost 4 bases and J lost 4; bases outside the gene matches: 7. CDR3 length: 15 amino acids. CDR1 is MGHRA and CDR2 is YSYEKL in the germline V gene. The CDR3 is CASSPRQGGFYGYTF. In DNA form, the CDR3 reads TGCGCCAGCAGCCCTCGACAGGGGGGATTCTATGGCTACACCTTC.

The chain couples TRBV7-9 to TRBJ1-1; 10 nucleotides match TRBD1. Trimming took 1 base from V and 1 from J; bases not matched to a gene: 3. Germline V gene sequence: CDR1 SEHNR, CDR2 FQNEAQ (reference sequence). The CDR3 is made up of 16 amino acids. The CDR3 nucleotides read TGTGCCAGCAGCTTAGGGGGACAGGGGCAGAACACTGAAGCTTTCTTT. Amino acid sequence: CASSLGGQGQNTEAFF.

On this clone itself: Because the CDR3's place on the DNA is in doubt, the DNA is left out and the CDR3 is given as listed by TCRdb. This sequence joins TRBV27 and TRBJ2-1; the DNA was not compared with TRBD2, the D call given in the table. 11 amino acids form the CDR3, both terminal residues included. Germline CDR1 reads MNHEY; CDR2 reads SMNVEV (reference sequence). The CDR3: CASSSSNEQFF.

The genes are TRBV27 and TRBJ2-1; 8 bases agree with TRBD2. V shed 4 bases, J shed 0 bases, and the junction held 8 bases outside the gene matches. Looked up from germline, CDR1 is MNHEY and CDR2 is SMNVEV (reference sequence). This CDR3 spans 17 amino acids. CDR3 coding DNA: TGTGCCAGCAGTTCCGAGACTAGCGCAGTCTCCTACAATGAGCAGTTCTTC. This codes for CASSSETSAVSYNEQFF.

The CDR3 here is CASSVSGLDYNEQFF. CDR3 in DNA: TGTGCCAGCAGCGTATCGGGACTGGACTACAATGAGCAGTTCTTC. This rearrangement joins TRBV9 to TRBJ2-1; a possible D gene is TRBD2 (6 bases). The germline V gene encodes CDR1 SGDLS and CDR2 YYNGEE. The CDR3 spans 15 residues. The ends were cut back, 1 base at V and 3 bases at J, with 11 bases in the middle.